Listed below are T cell receptor beta chains from one sample, sequenced in a study of OX40 agonist ivuxolimab in advanced cancers. Profiling relied on immunoSEQ multiplex PCR, and the TCRdb table lists in-frame clones only, not all of them. The repertoire holds under 80,000 clones, with roughly 87% as singletons. Source: CD4+ or CD8+ T cells sorted from blood, taken in a trial of the OX40 agonist ivuxolimab. The receptors derive from an adult with an advanced solid tumor such as melanoma, head and neck, liver or kidney cancer. Each CDR3 is given without its conserved first and last residue. The order of the fields is V gene, J gene, CDR3 length, CDR3 protein.

TRBV11-3,TRBJ2-7,13,ASNPGGGGPYEQY
TRBV5-1,TRBJ2-7,12,ASSSRGSSYEQY
TRBV2,TRBJ2-5,13,ARQLRDRGGETQY
TRBV4-1,TRBJ1-2,13,ASSQDTSVNYGYT
TRBV11-2,TRBJ2-1,13,ASSLVGSSYNEQF
TRBV5-6,TRBJ1-1,11,ASSRQVNTEAF
TRBV6-6,TRBJ2-1,9,ASVDYNEQF
TRBV6-1,TRBJ2-3,10,ASSADLDTQY
TRBV4-1,TRBJ2-7,12,ASSPGDRGWEQY
TRBV5-6,TRBJ1-2,13,ASRSPGTANYGYT
TRBV18,TRBJ2-1,14,ASSYLSGADNNEQF
TRBV9,TRBJ1-2,13,ASSVDRDLVYGYT
TRBV19,TRBJ2-1,13,ASSRSPAAYNEQF
TRBV11-3,TRBJ2-1,13,ASSFSGGDLNEQF
TRBV6-5,TRBJ1-4,12,ASSPGGSPEKLF
TRBV25-1,TRBJ1-1,11,ASRFERNTEAF
TRBV2,TRBJ2-5,11,ASSGNEQETQY
TRBV4-2,TRBJ2-3,12,ASSQDPSGRAQY
TRBV7-2,TRBJ1-2,12,ASSLIGRVDGYT
TRBV10-3,TRBJ2-2,13,AISGVSANTGELF
TRBV28,TRBJ1-3,10,ASSLQGNTIY
TRBV5-1,TRBJ1-2,10,ASSSNSDSYT